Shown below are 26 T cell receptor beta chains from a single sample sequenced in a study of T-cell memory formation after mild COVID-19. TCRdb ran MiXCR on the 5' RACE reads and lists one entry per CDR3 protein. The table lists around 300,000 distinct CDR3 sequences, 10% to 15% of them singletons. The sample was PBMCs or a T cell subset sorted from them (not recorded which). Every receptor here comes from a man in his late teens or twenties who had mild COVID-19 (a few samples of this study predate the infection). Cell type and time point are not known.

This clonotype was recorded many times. In DNA form, the CDR3 reads TGTGCCAGCAGCCCGGACAGGGGGGACAGCCCATCTCCTCAAGAGACCCAGTACTTC. This codes for CASSPDRGDSPSPQETQYF. J is TRBJ2-5 and V is TRBV7-9; 10 nucleotides align to TRBD1. CDR3 size: 19 residues. Trimming cost V 5 bases and J 2 bases; bases outside gene matches: 17. CDR1 and CDR2 (germline): SEHNR, FQNEAQ (reference sequence). Combining the CDR3 with reference TRBV7-9 and TRBJ2-5 gives the whole variable domain DTGVSQNPRHKITKRGQNVTFRCDPISEHNRLYWYRQTLGQGPEFLTYFQNEAQLEKSRLLSDRFSAERPKGSFSTLEIQRTEQGDSAMYLCASSPDRGDSPSPQETQYFGPGTRLLVL.

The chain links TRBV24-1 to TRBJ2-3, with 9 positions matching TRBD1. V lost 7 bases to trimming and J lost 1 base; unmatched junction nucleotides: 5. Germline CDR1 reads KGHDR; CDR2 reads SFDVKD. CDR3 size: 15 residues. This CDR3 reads CATSPGQGRTDTQYF. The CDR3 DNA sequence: TGTGCCACCAGCCCGGGACAGGGTCGCACAGATACGCAGTATTTT.

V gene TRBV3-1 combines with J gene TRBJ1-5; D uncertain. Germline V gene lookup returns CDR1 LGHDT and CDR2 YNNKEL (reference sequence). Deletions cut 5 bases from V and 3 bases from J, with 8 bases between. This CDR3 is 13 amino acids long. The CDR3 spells CASSDGLNQPQHF. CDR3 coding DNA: TGTGCCAGCAGCGATGGGCTCAATCAGCCCCAGCATTTT. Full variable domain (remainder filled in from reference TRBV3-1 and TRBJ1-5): DTAVSQTPKYLVTQMGNDKSIKCEQNLGHDTMYWYKQDSKKFLKIMFSYNNKELIINETVPNRFSPKSPDKAHLNLHINSLELGDSAVYFCASSDGLNQPQHFGDGTRLSIL.

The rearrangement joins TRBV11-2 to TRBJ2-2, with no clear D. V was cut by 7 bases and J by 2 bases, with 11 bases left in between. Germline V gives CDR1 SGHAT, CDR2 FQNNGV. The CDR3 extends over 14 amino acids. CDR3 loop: CASTHTINTGELFF. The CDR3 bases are TGTGCCAGCACCCACACTATAAACACCGGGGAGCTGTTTTTT.

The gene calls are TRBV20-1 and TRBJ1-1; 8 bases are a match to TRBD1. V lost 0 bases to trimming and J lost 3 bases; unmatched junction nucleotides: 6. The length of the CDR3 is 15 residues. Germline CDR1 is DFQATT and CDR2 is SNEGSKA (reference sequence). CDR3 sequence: CSARDPGGSDTEAFF. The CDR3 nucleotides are TGCAGTGCTAGAGATCCAGGGGGCAGTGACACTGAAGCTTTCTTT.

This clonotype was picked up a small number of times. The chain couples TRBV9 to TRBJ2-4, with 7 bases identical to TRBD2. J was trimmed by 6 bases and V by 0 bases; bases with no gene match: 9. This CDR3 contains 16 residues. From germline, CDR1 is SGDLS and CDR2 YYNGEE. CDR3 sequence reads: CASSVAGRGDGNIQYF. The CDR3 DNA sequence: TGTGCCAGCAGCGTAGCAGGTCGGGGGGATGGAAACATTCAGTACTTC.

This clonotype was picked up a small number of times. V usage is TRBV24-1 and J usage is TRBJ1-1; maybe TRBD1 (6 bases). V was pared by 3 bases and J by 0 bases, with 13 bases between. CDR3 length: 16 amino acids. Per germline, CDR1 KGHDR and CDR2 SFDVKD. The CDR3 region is CATSDLLTGMNTEAFF. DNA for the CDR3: TGTGCCACCAGTGATCTGTTAACAGGGATGAACACTGAAGCTTTCTTT.

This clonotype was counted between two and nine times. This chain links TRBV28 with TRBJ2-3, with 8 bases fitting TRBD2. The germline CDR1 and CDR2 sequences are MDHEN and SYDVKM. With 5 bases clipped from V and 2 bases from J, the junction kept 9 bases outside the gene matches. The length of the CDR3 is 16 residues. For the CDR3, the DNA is TGTGCCAGCAGTCCGAAACTAGCGGTATTCACAGATACGCAGTATTTT. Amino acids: CASSPKLAVFTDTQYF.

Here the CDR3 DNA reads TGCAGTGCTAGGAGGGCGAGCTCCTACAATGAGCAGTTCTTC. Its protein product is CSARRASSYNEQFF. The chain is built from TRBV20-1 and TRBJ2-1; maybe TRBD2 (5 bases). The V gene lost 3 bases and the J gene lost 0 bases, with 9 bases spanning the gap. CDR1 is DFQATT and CDR2 is SNEGSKA in the germline V gene (reference sequence). There are 14 residues in the CDR3.

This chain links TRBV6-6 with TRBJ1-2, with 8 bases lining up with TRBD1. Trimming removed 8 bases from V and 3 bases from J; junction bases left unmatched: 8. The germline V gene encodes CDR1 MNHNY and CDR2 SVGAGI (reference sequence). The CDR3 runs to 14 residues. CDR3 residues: CASGKTGQDYGYTF. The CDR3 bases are TGTGCCAGCGGGAAAACGGGACAGGACTATGGCTACACCTTC.

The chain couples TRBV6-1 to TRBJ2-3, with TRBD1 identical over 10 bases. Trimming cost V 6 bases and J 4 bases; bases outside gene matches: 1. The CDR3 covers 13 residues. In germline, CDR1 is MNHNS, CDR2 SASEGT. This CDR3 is CASRGTGADTQYF. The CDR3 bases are TGTGCCAGCAGGGGGACAGGGGCAGATACGCAGTATTTT.

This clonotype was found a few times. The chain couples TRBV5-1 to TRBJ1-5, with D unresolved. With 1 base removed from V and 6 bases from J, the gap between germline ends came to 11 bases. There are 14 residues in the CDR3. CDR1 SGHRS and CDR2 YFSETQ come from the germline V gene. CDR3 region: CASSLFRSSQPQHF. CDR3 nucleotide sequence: TGCGCCAGCAGCTTGTTCAGGTCATCTCAGCCCCAGCATTTT.

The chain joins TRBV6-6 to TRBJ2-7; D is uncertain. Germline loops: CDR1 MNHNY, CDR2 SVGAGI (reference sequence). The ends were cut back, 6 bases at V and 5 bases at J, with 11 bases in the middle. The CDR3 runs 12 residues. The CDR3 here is CASSMLTHEQYF. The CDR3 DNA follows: TGTGCCAGCAGCATGCTTACACACGAGCAGTACTTC.

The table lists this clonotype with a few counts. The CDR3 sequence: CASSYLGQGFAFF. The CDR3 DNA is TGTGCCAGCAGCTACCTCGGACAGGGTTTTGCTTTCTTT. The genes are TRBV7-9 and TRBJ1-1; 8 nucleotides align to TRBD1. In germline, CDR1 is SEHNR, CDR2 FQNEAQ (reference sequence). Trimming removed 4 bases from V and 11 bases from J; junction bases left unmatched: 9. This CDR3 has 13 amino acids.

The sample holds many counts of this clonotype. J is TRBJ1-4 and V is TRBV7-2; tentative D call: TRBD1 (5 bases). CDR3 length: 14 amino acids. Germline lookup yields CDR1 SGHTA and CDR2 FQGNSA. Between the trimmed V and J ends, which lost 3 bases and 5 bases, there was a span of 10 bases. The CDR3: CASSLTAKNEKLFF. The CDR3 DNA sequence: TGTGCCAGCAGCTTGACAGCGAAAAATGAAAAACTGTTTTTT.

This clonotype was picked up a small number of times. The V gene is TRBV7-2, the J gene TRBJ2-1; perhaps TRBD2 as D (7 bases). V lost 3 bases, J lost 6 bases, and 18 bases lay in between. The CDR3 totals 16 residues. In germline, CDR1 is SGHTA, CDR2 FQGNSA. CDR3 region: CASSLRARGGSNEQFF. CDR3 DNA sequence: TGTGCCAGCAGCTTGCGGGCGAGGGGGGGGAGCAATGAGCAGTTCTTC. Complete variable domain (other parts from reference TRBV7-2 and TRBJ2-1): GAGVSQSPSNKVTEKGKDVELRCDPISGHTALYWYRQSLGQGLEFLIYFQGNSAPDKSGLPSDRFSAERTGGSVSTLTIQRTQQEDSAVYLCASSLRARGGSNEQFFGPGTRLTVL.

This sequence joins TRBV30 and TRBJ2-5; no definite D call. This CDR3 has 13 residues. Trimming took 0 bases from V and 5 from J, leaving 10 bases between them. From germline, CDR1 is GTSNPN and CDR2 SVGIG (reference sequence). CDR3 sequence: CAWSVRLRETQYF. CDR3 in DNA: TGTGCCTGGAGTGTGCGGCTCCGGGAGACCCAGTACTTC.

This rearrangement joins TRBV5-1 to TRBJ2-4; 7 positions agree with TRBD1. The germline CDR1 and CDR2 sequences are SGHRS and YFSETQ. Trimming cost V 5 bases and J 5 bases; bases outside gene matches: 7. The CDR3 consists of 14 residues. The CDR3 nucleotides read TGCGCCAGCAGAGACAGGGTAGGGGAAAACATTCAGTACTTC. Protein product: CASRDRVGENIQYF. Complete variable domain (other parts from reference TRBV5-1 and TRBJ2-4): KAGVTQTPRYLIKTRGQQVTLSCSPISGHRSVSWYQQTPGQGLQFLFEYFSETQRNKGNFPGRFSGRQFSNSRSEMNVSTLELGDSALYLCASRDRVGENIQYFGAGTRLSVL.

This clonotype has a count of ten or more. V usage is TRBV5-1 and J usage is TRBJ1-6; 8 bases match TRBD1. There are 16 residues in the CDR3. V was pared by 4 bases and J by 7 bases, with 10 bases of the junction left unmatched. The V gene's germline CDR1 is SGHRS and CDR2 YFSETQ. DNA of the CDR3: TGCGCCAGCAGCCGCACCCCGGGACAGGAAAATTCACCCCTCCACTTT. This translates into CASSRTPGQENSPLHF.

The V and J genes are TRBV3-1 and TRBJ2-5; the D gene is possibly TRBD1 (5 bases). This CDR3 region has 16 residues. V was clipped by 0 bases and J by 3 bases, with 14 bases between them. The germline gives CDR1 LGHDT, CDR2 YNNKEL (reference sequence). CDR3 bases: TGTGCCAGCAGCCAAGATTTTCTGGGCAGGGAAGAGACCCAGTACTTC. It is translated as CASSQDFLGREETQYF.

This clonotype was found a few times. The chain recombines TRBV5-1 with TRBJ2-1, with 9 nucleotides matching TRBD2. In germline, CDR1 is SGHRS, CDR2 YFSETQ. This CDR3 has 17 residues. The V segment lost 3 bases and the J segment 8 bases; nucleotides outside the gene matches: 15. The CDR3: CASSSGRTSVTTDEQFF. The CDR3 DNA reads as TGCGCCAGCAGCTCGGGGCGGACTAGCGTGACCACGGATGAGCAGTTCTTC.

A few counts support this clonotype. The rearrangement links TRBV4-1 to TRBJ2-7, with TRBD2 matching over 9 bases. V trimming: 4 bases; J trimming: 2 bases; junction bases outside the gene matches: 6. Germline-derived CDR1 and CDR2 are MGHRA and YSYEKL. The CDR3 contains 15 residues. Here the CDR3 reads CASSRDLAGPYEQYF. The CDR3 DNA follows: TGCGCCAGCAGCCGGGACCTAGCGGGGCCCTACGAGCAGTACTTC.

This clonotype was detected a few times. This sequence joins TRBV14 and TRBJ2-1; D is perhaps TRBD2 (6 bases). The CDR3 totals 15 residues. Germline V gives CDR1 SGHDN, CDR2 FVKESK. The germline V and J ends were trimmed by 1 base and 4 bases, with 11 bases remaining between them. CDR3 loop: CASSQVAAIYNEQFF. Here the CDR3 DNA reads TGTGCCAGCAGCCAAGTAGCGGCGATTTACAATGAGCAGTTCTTC. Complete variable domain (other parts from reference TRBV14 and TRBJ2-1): EAGVTQFPSHSVIEKGQTVTLRCDPISGHDNLYWYRRVMGKEIKFLLHFVKESKQDESGMPNNRFLAERTGGTYSTLKVQPAELEDSGVYFCASSQVAAIYNEQFFGPGTRLTVL.

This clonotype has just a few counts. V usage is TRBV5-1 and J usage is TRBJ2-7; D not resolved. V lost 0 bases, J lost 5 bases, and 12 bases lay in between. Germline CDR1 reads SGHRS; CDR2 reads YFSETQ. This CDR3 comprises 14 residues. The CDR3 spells CASSLGRISDEQYV. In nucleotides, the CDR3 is TGCGCCAGCAGCTTGGGCAGAATATCGGACGAGCAGTACGTC.

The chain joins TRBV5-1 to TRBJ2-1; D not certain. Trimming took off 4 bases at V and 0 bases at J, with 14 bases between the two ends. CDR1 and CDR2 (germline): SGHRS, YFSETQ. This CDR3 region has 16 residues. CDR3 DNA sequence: TGCGCCAGCAGCGTGACCTCCCTGAGCTCCTACAATGAGCAGTTCTTC. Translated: CASSVTSLSSYNEQFF.

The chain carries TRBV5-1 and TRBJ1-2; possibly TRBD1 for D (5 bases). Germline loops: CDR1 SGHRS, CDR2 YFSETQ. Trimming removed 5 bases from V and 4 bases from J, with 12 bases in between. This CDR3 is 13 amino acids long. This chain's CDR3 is CASSHDRAYGYTF. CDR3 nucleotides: TGCGCCAGCAGTCATGACAGAGCCTATGGCTACACCTTC.